This T cell receptor beta chain is drawn from a study of identifying expanded T cells in peripheral blood. The study, taken as a whole, reports: Clone count variance between roughly 2-week samples rose with total template count.

During the collection period, no donor immune events like infections were recorded. A remark on this clone: Its antigen is still unknown.

CDR3 length: 15 residues. Germline V gene sequence: CDR1 MRHNA, CDR2 SNTAGT. The J segment lost 3 bases and the V segment lost 2 bases, leaving 5 bases of the junction unmatched. The method was immunoSEQ multiplex PCR; TCRdb's version includes in-frame clones alone and lacks a portion of them. The profile covers about 53,000 clones, with around four fifths appearing a single time and under 20% taken by the ten largest. The specimen sequenced was blood. This chain links TRBV6-4 with TRBJ2-7; TRBD1 aligns across 9 bases. The source is a person aged 18-70 years in good health. Here the CDR3 reads CASSDTGGELYEQYV. CDR3 sequence (DNA): TGTGCCAGCAGTGACACAGGGGGCGAGCTCTACGAGCAGTACGTC.